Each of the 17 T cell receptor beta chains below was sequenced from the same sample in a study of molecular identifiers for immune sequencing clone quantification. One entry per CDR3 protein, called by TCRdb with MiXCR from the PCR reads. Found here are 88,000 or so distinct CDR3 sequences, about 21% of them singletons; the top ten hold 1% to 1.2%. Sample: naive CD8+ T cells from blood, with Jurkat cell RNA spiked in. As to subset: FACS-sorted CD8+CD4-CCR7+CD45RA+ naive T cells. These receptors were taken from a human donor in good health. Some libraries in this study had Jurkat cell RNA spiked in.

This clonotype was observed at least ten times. CDR3 coding DNA: TGTGCCAGCAGCCCAAGGCCTGGGCGGGTTCATGAGCAGTTCTTC. The encoded protein is CASSPRPGRVHEQFF. The gene calls are TRBV7-2 and TRBJ2-1, with D perhaps TRBD2 (5 bases). Trimming took off 5 bases at V and 8 bases at J, with 19 bases between the two ends. This CDR3 is built from 15 residues. CDR1 is SGHTA, CDR2 FQGNSA, per germline. Together with reference TRBV7-2 and TRBJ2-1, the CDR3 gives the full variable domain: GAGVSQSPSNKVTEKGKDVELRCDPISGHTALYWYRQSLGQGLEFLIYFQGNSAPDKSGLPSDRFSAERTGGSVSTLTIQRTQQEDSAVYLCASSPRPGRVHEQFFGPGTRLTVL.

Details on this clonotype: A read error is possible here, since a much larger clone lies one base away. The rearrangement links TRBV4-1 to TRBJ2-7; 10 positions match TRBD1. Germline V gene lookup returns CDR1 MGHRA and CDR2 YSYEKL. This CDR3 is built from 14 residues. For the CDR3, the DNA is TGCGCCAGCAGCCAAACGACAGGGGGCTACGAGCAGTGCTTC. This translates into CASSQTTGGYEQCF.

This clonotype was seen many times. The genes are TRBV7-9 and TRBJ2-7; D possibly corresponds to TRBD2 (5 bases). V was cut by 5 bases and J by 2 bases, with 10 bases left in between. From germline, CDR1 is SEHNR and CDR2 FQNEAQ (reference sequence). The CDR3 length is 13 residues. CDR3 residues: CASSARDTYEQYF. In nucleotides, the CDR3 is TGTGCCAGCAGCGCACGGGATACCTACGAGCAGTACTTC. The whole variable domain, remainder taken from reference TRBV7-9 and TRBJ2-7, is DTGVSQNPRHKITKRGQNVTFRCDPISEHNRLYWYRQTLGQGPEFLTYFQNEAQLEKSRLLSDRFSAERPKGSFSTLEIQRTEQGDSAMYLCASSARDTYEQYFGPGTRLTVT.

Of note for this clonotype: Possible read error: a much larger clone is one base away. As DNA, the CDR3 is TGTGCCAGCAACTTAGCGGAAAAACGGGCAAATGAGCAGTTCTTC. It specifies CASNLAEKRANEQFF. The rearrangement joins TRBV11-2 to TRBJ2-1; D is perhaps TRBD2 (6 bases). CDR1 is SGHAT and CDR2 is FQNNGV in the germline V gene. The CDR3 loop spans 15 amino acids.

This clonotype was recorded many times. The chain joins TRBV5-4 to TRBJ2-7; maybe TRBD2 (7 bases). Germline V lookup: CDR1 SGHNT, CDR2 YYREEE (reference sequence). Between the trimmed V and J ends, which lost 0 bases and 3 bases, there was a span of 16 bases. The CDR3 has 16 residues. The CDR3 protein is CASSLEFAGAGYEQYF. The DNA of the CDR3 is TGTGCCAGCAGCTTGGAGTTCGCGGGGGCCGGCTACGAGCAGTACTTC.

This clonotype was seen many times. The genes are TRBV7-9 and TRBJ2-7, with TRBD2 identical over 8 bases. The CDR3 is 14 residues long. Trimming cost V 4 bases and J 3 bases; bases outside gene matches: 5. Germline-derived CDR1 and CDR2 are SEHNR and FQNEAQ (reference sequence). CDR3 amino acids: CASSSGGGRYEQYF. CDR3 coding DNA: TGTGCCAGCAGCTCCGGGGGGGGGCGCTACGAGCAGTACTTC.

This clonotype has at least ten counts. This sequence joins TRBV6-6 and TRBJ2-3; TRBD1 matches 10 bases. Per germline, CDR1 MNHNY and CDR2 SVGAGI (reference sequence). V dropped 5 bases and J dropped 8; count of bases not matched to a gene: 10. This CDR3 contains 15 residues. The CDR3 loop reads CASSQTGGIVVTQYF. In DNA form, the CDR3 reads TGTGCCAGCAGTCAGACAGGGGGCATCGTGGTTACGCAGTATTTT.

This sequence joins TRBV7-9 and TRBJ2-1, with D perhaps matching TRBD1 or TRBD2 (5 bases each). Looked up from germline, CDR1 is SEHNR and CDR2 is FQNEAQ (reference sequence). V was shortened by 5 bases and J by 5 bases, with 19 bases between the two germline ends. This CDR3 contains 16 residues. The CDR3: CASSPSGRLGDNEQFF. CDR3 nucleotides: TGTGCCAGCAGCCCCTCAGGGCGTCTCGGGGACAATGAGCAGTTCTTC.

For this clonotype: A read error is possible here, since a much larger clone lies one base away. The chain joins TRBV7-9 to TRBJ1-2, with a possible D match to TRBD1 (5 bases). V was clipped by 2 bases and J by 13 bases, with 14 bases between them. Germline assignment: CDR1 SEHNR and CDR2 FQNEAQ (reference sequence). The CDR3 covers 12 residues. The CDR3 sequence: CASSLLQGLCTF. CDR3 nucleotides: TGTGCCAGCAGCTTACTGCAGGGCCTCTGCACCTTC.

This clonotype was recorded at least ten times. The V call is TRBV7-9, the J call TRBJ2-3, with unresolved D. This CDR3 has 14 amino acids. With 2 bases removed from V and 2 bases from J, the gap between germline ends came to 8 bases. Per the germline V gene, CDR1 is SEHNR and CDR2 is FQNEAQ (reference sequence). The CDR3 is CASSLLGITDTQYF. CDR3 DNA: TGTGCCAGCAGCTTACTCGGAATCACAGATACGCAGTATTTT.

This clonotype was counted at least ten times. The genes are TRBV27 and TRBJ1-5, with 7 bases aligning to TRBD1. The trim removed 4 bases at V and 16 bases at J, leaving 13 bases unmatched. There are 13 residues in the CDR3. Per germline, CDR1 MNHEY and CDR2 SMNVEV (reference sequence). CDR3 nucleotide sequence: TGTGCCAGCAGTTCAACCTCGACAGGGTTCCAACATTTT. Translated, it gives CASSSTSTGFQHF.

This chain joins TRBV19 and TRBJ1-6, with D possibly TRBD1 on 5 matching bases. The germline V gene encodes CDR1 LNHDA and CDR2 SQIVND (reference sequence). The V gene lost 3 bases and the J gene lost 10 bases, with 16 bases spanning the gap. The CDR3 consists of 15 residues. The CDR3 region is CASSMSGIGGSPLHF. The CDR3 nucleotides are TGTGCCAGTAGTATGTCAGGGATCGGCGGCTCACCCCTCCACTTT.

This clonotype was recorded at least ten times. The chain's CDR3 is CASSFNAFGVPDTQYF. The CDR3 nucleotides read TGTGCCAGCAGCTTTAATGCCTTTGGGGTGCCAGATACGCAGTATTTT. This chain joins TRBV7-9 and TRBJ2-3; D gene unclear. The CDR3 runs 16 residues. In germline, CDR1 is SEHNR, CDR2 FQNEAQ (reference sequence). Trimming stripped 3 bases from V and 4 bases from J, with 17 bases between. The whole variable domain, remainder taken from reference TRBV7-9 and TRBJ2-3, is DTGVSQNPRHKITKRGQNVTFRCDPISEHNRLYWYRQTLGQGPEFLTYFQNEAQLEKSRLLSDRFSAERPKGSFSTLEIQRTEQGDSAMYLCASSFNAFGVPDTQYFGPGTRLTVL.

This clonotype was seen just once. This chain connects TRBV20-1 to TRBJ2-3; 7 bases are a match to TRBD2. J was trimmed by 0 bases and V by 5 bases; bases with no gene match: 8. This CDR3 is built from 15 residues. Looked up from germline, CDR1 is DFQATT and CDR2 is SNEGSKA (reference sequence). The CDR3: CSARIRGSSTDTQYF. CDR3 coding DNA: TGCAGTGCTCGTATACGCGGGAGTAGCACAGATACGCAGTATTTT.

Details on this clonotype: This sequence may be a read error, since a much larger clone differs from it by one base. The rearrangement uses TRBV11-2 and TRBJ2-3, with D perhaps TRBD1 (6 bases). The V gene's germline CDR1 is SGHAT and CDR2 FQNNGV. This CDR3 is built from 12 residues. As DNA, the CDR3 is TGTGCCGGCAGCTTAGGGGGAGATACGCAGTATTTT. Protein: CAGSLGGDTQYF.

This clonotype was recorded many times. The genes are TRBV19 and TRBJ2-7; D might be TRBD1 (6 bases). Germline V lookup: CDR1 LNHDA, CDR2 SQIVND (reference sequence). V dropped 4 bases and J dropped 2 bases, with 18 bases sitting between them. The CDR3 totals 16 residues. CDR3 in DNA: TGTGCCAGTAGTACAGGGGTCTTTCGGTGGCCCTACGAGCAGTACTTC. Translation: CASSTGVFRWPYEQYF.

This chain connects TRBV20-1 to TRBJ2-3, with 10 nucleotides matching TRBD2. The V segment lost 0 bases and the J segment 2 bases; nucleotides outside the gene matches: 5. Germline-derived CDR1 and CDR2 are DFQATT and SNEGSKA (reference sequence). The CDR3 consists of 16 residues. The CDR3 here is CSARDWLAGDTDTQYF. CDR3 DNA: TGCAGTGCTAGAGATTGGCTAGCGGGGGACACAGATACGCAGTATTTT.